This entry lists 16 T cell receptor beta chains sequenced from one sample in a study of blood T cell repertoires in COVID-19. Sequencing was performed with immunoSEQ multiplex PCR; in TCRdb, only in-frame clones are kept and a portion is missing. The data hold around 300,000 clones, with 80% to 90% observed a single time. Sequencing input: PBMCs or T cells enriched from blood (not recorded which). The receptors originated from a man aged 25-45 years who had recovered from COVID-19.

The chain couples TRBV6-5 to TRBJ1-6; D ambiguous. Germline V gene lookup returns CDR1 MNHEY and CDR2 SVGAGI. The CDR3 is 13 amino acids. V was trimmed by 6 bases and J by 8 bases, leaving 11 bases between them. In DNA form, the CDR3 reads TGTGCCAGCAGCCGCGGCCCCCATTCACCCCTCCACTTT. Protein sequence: CASSRGPHSPLHF.

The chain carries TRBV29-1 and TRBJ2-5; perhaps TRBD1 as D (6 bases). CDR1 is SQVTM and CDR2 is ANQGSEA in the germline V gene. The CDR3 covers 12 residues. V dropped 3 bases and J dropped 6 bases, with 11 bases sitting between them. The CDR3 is CSVEDSGQTQYF. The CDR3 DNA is TGCAGCGTTGAGGACAGCGGACAGACCCAGTACTTC.

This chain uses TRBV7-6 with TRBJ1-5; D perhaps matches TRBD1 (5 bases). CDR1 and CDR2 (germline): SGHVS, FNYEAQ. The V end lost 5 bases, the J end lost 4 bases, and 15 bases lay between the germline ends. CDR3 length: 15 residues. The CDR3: CASSQGDFENQPQHF. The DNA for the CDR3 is TGTGCCAGCAGCCAAGGGGACTTCGAGAATCAGCCCCAGCATTTT.

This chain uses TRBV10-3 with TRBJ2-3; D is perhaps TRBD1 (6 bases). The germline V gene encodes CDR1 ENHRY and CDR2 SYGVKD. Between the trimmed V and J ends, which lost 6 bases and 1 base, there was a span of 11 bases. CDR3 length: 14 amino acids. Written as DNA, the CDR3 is TGTGCCATCAGGAGGGACACTCGCACAGATACGCAGTATTTT. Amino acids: CAIRRDTRTDTQYF.

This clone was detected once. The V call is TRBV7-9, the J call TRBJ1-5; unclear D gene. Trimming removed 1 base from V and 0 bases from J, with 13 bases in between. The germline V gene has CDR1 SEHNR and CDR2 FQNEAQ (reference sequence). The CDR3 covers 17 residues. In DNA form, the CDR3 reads TGTGCCAGCAGCTTAGGAGGTTCGCTTAATAGCAATCAGCCCCAGCATTTT. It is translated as CASSLGGSLNSNQPQHF.

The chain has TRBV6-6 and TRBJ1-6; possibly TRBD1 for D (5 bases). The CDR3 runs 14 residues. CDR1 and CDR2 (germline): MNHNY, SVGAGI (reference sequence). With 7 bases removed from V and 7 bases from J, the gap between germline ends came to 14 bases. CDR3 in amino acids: CASKPAGDNSPLHF. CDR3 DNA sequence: TGTGCCAGCAAGCCGGCGGGGGACAATTCACCCCTCCACTTT.

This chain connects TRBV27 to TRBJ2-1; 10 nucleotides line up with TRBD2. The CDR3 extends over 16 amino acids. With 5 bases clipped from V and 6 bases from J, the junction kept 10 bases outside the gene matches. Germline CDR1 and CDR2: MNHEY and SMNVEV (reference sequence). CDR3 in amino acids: CASSLTSGATGNEQFF. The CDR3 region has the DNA TGTGCCAGCAGTCTTACTAGCGGGGCAACCGGCAATGAGCAGTTCTTC.

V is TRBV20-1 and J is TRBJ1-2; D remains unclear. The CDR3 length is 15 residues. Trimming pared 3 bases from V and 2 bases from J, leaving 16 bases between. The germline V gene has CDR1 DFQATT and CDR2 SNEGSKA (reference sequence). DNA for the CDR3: TGCAGTGCTAGTTTCCAGGATCGGTCCAACTATGGCTACACCTTC. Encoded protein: CSASFQDRSNYGYTF.

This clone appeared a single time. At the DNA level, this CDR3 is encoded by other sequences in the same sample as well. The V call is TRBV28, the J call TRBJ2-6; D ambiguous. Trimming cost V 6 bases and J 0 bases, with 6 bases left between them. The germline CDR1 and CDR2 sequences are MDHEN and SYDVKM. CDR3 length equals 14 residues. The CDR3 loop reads CASSLLSGANVLTF. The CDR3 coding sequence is TGTGCCAGCAGCCTACTCTCTGGGGCCAACGTCCTGACTTTC.

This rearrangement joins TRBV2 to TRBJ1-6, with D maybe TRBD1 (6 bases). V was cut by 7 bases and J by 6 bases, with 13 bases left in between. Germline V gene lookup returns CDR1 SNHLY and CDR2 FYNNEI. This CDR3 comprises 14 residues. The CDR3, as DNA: TGTGCCAGCAACTCTTGGACAGTTAATTCACCCCTCCACTTT. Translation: CASNSWTVNSPLHF.

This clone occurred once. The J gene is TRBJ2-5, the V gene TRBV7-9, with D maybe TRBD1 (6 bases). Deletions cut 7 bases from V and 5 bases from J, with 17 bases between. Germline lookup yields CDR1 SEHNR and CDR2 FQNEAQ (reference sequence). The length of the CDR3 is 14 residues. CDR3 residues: CASTEQGSRETQYF. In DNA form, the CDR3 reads TGTGCCAGCACAGAACAGGGAAGTAGGGAGACCCAGTACTTC.

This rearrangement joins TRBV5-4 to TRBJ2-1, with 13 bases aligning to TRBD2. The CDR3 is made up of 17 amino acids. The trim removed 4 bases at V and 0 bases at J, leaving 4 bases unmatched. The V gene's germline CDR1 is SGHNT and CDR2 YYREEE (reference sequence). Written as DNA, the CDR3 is TGTGCCAGCAGCCGAACTAGCGGGGGGGCCTCCTACAATGAGCAGTTCTTC. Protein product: CASSRTSGGASYNEQFF.

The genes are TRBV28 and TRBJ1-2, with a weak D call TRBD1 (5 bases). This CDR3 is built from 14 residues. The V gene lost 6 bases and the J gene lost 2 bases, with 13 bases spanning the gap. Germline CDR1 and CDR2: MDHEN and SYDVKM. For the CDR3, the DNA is TGTGCCAGCAGGGTGCATGGGGCGAACTATGGCTACACCTTC. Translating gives CASRVHGANYGYTF.

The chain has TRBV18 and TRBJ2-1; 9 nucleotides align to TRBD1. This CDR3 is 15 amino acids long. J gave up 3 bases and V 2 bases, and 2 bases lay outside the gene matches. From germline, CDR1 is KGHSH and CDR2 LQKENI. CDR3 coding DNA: TGTGCCAGCTCACCAACGGACAGGGGCTACAATGAGCAGTTCTTC. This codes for CASSPTDRGYNEQFF.

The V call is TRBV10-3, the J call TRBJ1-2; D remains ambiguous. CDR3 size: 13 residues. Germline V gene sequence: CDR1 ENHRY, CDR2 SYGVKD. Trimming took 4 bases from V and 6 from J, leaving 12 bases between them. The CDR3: CAISVYSSDGYTF. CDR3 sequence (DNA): TGTGCCATCAGTGTTTACAGCTCCGATGGCTACACCTTC.

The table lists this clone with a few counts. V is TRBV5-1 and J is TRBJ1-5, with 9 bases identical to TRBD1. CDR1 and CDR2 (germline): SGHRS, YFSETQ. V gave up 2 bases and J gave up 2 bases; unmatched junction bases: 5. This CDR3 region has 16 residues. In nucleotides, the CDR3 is TGCGCCAGCAGCTTTTCACAGGGGGCAGGCAATCAGCCCCAGCATTTT. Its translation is CASSFSQGAGNQPQHF.